The rows below give T cell receptor beta chains drawn from one sample of a study of a mutant IDH1 vaccine in newly diagnosed glioma. These receptors lack a known antigen. Measured with immunoSEQ multiplex PCR; TCRdb has only the in-frame clones, and not every one. The sample lists 40,000 to 45,000 clones; around 84% were seen once. The sequences come from PBMCs, collected from a glioma patient whose treatment included an IDH1 peptide vaccine. Receptors were obtained from a woman between 18 and 29 years old with glioma. Some clones in this sample may be carry-over from other donors' samples. CDR3s include the opening cysteine and the closing phenylalanine or tryptophan. Fields, in order: CDR3 protein, CDR3 DNA, D gene, J gene, clone size, V gene. D genes are given only for firm matches. Clone size is shown for a subset of rows, as once, few, many or a class of expanded clone.

CSVEDQGPFF TGCAGCGTTGAAGACCAGGGACCGTTCTTC . TRBJ2-1 . TRBV29-1
CASSPRRTATGELFF TGTGCCAGCAGCCCTCGGAGGACCGCTACCGGGGAGCTGTTTTTT . TRBJ2-2 . TRBV7-9
CAWSGAENEKLFF TGTGCCTGGAGTGGGGCTGAGAATGAAAAACTGTTTTTT . TRBJ1-4 . TRBV30
CASSRFVGGPTDTQYF TGTGCCAGCAGCCGGTTTGTGGGGGGGCCAACAGATACGCAGTATTTT . TRBJ2-3 . TRBV7-9
CASSDSSRYGYTF TGTGCCAGCAGCGACTCGTCCCGGTATGGCTACACCTTC . TRBJ1-2 . TRBV5-4
CASSYSSFSNQPQHF TGTGCCAGCAGTTACTCGTCGTTTTCGAATCAGCCCCAGCATTTT . TRBJ1-5 . TRBV6-5
CASSVEGEDEAFF TGTGCCAGCAGCGTAGAGGGGGAAGATGAAGCTTTCTTT . TRBJ1-1 . TRBV9
CASSLARREAFF TGTGCCAGCAGCTTGGCTAGGCGTGAAGCTTTCTTT . TRBJ1-1 . TRBV5-8
CASSFSGSYNEQFF TGCGCCAGCAGTTTCAGCGGGTCCTACAATGAGCAGTTCTTC . TRBJ2-1 . TRBV10-1
CASSPQGDTDTQYF TGTGCCAGCAGCCCCCAAGGGGACACAGATACGCAGTATTTT . TRBJ2-3 . TRBV7-6
CASSLGTNEKLFF TGTGCCAGCAGCTTAGGGACTAATGAAAAACTGTTTTTT . TRBJ1-4 . TRBV7-7
CASSLTSGTYEQYF TGCGCCAGCAGCCTGACTAGCGGGACCTACGAGCAGTACTTC TRBD2 TRBJ2-7 . TRBV4-1
CASSLGEEAFF TGTGCCAGCAGCCTGGGGGAAGAAGCTTTCTTT . TRBJ1-1 . TRBV11-3
CASSQDTGGGYQETQYF TGCGCCAGCAGCCAAGATACCGGCGGGGGGTACCAAGAGACCCAGTACTTC TRBD2 TRBJ2-5 . TRBV4-3
CASSPQGAPQETQYF TGTGCCAGCAGCCCTCAGGGGGCCCCTCAAGAGACCCAGTACTTC TRBD1 TRBJ2-5 . TRBV5-8
CASSLWQDSNQPQHF TGTGCCAGCAGCTTGTGGCAGGATAGCAATCAGCCCCAGCATTTT . TRBJ1-5 . TRBV5-4
CASSTQTGSYEQYF TGTGCCAGCAGCACACAGACAGGCAGCTACGAGCAGTACTTC . TRBJ2-7 . TRBV11-2
CSVELTANYGYTF TGCAGCGTTGAACTGACAGCTAACTATGGCTACACCTTC . TRBJ1-2 . TRBV29-1
CASSLAQVIATASYNEQFF TGTGCCAGCAGCTTAGCGCAAGTTATCGCGACTGCCTCCTACAATGAGCAGTTCTTC . TRBJ2-1 . TRBV7-2
CASSGAPGTVTRDTEAFF TGTGCCAGCAGCGGCGCCCCTGGGACAGTAACTCGGGACACTGAAGCTTTCTTT TRBD1 TRBJ1-1 . TRBV9
CASSDWIGQALGSPLHF TGTGCCAGCAGTGATTGGATCGGACAGGCCCTGGGTTCACCCCTCCACTTT TRBD1 TRBJ1-6 . TRBV5-8
CASSLDRSDYEQYF TGTGCCAGCAGCTTAGACCGGTCGGACTACGAGCAGTACTTC . TRBJ2-7 . TRBV7-2
CASSPGWVNYGYTF TGTGCCAGCAGTCCCGGGTGGGTTAACTATGGCTACACCTTC . TRBJ1-2 . TRBV25-1
CSVEGAGRTDTQYF TGCAGCGTTGAAGGAGCGGGGAGGACAGATACGCAGTATTTT TRBD2 TRBJ2-3 . TRBV29-1
CATTPDRDNQLIYEQYF TGTGCCACCACGCCGGACAGGGACAATCAGCTAATCTACGAGCAGTACTTC TRBD1 TRBJ2-7 . TRBV28
CASSPLAGGQTQYF TGTGCCAGCAGCCCCCTAGCGGGGGGGCAGACCCAGTACTTC TRBD2 TRBJ2-5 . TRBV7-2
CASSLFGQGNGYTF TGTGCCAGCAGTTTATTTGGACAGGGTAATGGCTACACCTTC TRBD1 TRBJ1-2 . TRBV27
CASSRWDRGYDTEAFF TGTGCCAGCAGTAGATGGGACAGGGGATACGACACTGAAGCTTTCTTT TRBD1 TRBJ1-1 . TRBV6-7
CASSDQREGYEQYF TGCGCCAGCAGTGACCAGCGGGAGGGCTACGAGCAGTACTTC TRBD2 TRBJ2-7 . TRBV10-2
CASSLRGTRGDTQYF TGTGCCAGCAGCCTCCGGGGGACTAGGGGAGATACGCAGTATTTT TRBD2 TRBJ2-3 . TRBV7-2
CASEDSGRPSGNTIYF TGTGCCAGCGAGGATTCGGGGAGACCCTCTGGAAACACCATATATTTT . TRBJ1-3 . TRBV7-9
CASSRDRLNEKLFF TGTGCCAGTAGTAGGGACAGACTTAATGAAAAACTGTTTTTT TRBD1 TRBJ1-4 . TRBV19
CAVKLASGNAEQFF TGTGCCGTCAAACTGGCTAGCGGGAACGCCGAGCAGTTCTTC TRBD2 TRBJ2-1 . TRBV6-5
CAWWRTVPSGNTIYF TGTGCCTGGTGGAGGACCGTTCCCTCTGGAAACACCATATATTTT . TRBJ1-3 few TRBV30
CASSSRTGGVEAFF TGTGCCAGCAGCTCCCGGACAGGGGGGGTTGAAGCTTTCTTT TRBD1 TRBJ1-1 once TRBV11-2
CAISVTSPYTGELFF TGTGCCATCAGTGTCACTAGCCCCTACACCGGGGAGCTGTTTTTT . TRBJ2-2 . TRBV10-3
CASSQLGARTPRTYEQYF TGCGCCAGCAGTCAATTGGGAGCCAGGACCCCAAGAACCTACGAGCAGTACTTC . TRBJ2-7 once TRBV23-1
CAISAGGPEQFF TGTGCCATCAGTGCCGGTGGGCCCGAGCAGTTCTTC . TRBJ2-1 . TRBV10-3
CASSQDHISPANNEQFF TGTGCCAGCAGCCAAGATCATATCTCTCCAGCCAACAATGAGCAGTTCTTC . TRBJ2-1 once TRBV14
CASSDLSWDRGLNTIYF TGCGCCAGCAGTGACCTGAGCTGGGACAGAGGATTAAACACCATATATTTT TRBD1 TRBJ1-3 . TRBV10-1
CASRQLAGGPYEQYF TGTGCCAGCAGACAGTTAGCGGGAGGGCCCTACGAGCAGTACTTC TRBD2 TRBJ2-7 . TRBV6-6
CASSLGGDTEAFF TGTGCCAGCAGCTTAGGTGGGGACACTGAAGCTTTCTTT . TRBJ1-1 . TRBV7-6
CSPGAGRLNEQYF TGCAGCCCGGGGGCAGGGAGATTAAACGAGCAGTACTTC . TRBJ2-7 once TRBV29-1
CATSGGGTATGELFF TGTGCCACCAGCGGGGGCGGGACAGCCACCGGGGAGCTGTTTTTT . TRBJ2-2 . TRBV15
CASSISGLASYNEQFF TGTGCCAGCAGCATATCGGGACTAGCGAGTTACAATGAGCAGTTCTTC TRBD2 TRBJ2-1 . TRBV7-3
CSAKRPDTQYF TGCAGTGCAAAGAGGCCAGATACGCAGTATTTT . TRBJ2-3 . TRBV20-1
CASSDGTGMYSNQPQHF TGTGCCAGCAGTGACGGGACAGGGATGTATAGCAATCAGCCCCAGCATTTT TRBD1 TRBJ1-5 medium-sized TRBV25-1
CASSLGAAGELFF TGTGCCAGCAGCTTAGGGGCGGCCGGGGAGCTGTTTTTT . TRBJ2-2 . TRBV7-9
CASSLVGAGNQPQHF TGTGCCAGCAGCTTAGTAGGGGCAGGGAATCAGCCCCAGCATTTT . TRBJ1-5 . TRBV7-9